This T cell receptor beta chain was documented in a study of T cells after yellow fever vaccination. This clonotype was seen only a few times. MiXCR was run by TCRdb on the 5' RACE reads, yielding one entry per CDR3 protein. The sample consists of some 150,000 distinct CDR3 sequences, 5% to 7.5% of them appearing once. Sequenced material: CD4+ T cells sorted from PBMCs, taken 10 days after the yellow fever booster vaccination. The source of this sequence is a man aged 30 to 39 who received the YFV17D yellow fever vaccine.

CDR3 in amino acids: CAWKAGDPGELFF. CDR3 DNA: TGTGCCTGGAAGGCGGGAGATCCCGGGGAGCTGTTTTTT. V and J are TRBV30 and TRBJ2-2, with 7 bases identical to TRBD2. J gave up 6 bases and V 4 bases, and 5 bases lay outside the gene matches. The germline gives CDR1 GTSNPN, CDR2 SVGIG (reference sequence). The CDR3 length is 13 residues. Using reference TRBV30 and TRBJ2-2 for the parts outside the CDR3, the full variable domain is SQTIHQWPATLVQPVGSPLSLECTVEGTSNPNLYWYRQAAGRGLQLLFYSVGIGQISSEVPQNLSASRPQDRQFILSSKKLLLSDSGFYLCAWKAGDPGELFFGEGSRLTVL.